One sample yielded the 32 T cell receptor beta chains listed below, sequenced in a study of cytotoxic CD8 clonotypes in ibrutinib-treated CLL. TCRdb keeps only in-frame clones here, not all; method: immunoSEQ multiplex PCR. The sample records fewer than 400,000 clones, roughly 70% being singletons. This specimen was PBMCs, taken after 36 months of ibrutinib treatment. The receptors here all came from a human donor with chronic lymphocytic leukemia.

This chain connects TRBV27 to TRBJ2-2, with 10 bases aligning to TRBD1. CDR3 length: 14 residues. With 5 bases clipped from V and 8 bases from J, the junction kept 5 bases outside the gene matches. Germline CDR1 is MNHEY and CDR2 is SMNVEV (reference sequence). CDR3 bases: TGTGCCAGCAGTCCCGGGACAGGGGTTGGGGAGCTGTTTTTT. This sequence encodes CASSPGTGVGELFF.

The chain combines TRBV27 with TRBJ2-4; perhaps TRBD2 as D (6 bases). Trimming stripped 6 bases from V and 4 bases from J, with 16 bases between. The CDR3 covers 15 residues. In germline, CDR1 is MNHEY, CDR2 SMNVEV (reference sequence). The CDR3 reads CASSRRGSPKNIQYF. Written as DNA, the CDR3 is TGTGCCAGCAGCAGGAGGGGTTCTCCAAAAAACATTCAGTACTTC.

This clone was recorded a few times. The V call is TRBV15, the J call TRBJ1-4; TRBD1 is a possible D gene (5 bases). The V end was cut by 1 base, the J end by 10 bases, with 10 bases between. Germline CDR1 is LNHNV and CDR2 is YYDKDF (reference sequence). The CDR3 totals 13 residues. In DNA, the CDR3 is TGTGCCACCAGCAGAGGGGAAACAGGAAAACTGTTTTTT. This codes for CATSRGETGKLFF.

CDR3 sequence (DNA): TGCGCCAGCAGCGACCGGATGGTTAGCAATCAGCCCCAGCATTTT. Residues: CASSDRMVSNQPQHF. The gene calls are TRBV4-1 and TRBJ1-5; no definite D call. The CDR3 has 15 amino acids. Germline assignment: CDR1 MGHRA and CDR2 YSYEKL. Trimming left V 5 bases short and J 0 bases short, with 11 bases between.

The chain carries TRBV4-2 and TRBJ1-1, with TRBD1 matching over 8 bases. The CDR3 extends over 15 amino acids. CDR1 is LGHNA, CDR2 YNFKEQ, per germline. J was trimmed by 4 bases and V by 3 bases; bases with no gene match: 7. Here the CDR3 reads CASSQITGGGTEAFF. CDR3 nucleotide sequence: TGTGCCAGCAGCCAGATTACAGGGGGAGGCACTGAAGCTTTCTTT.

The chain links TRBV5-1 to TRBJ2-7, with D unclear. Germline CDR1 reads SGHRS; CDR2 reads YFSETQ. With 4 bases removed from V and 9 bases from J, the gap between germline ends came to 17 bases. This CDR3 is 13 amino acids long. As DNA, the CDR3 is TGCGCCAGCAGCCCCTCAGGCCCCTTGGGGCAGTACTTC. Protein: CASSPSGPLGQYF.

This clone has more than one count but fewer than ten. The chain uses TRBV7-3 and TRBJ1-6; TRBD1 might be the D (5 bases). CDR3 length: 15 amino acids. V lost 6 bases, J lost 10 bases, and 19 bases lay in between. In germline, CDR1 is SGHTA, CDR2 FQGTGA. DNA of the CDR3: TGTGCCAGCAGTCAAAGTGGGTTGGGGGGATCACCCCTCCACTTT. This gives the protein CASSQSGLGGSPLHF.

This clone was seen a handful of times. The chain recombines TRBV4-3 with TRBJ2-7, with D perhaps TRBD2 (6 bases). This CDR3 is 12 amino acids long. Trimming removed 1 base from V and 6 bases from J, with 7 bases in between. CDR1 and CDR2 (germline): LGHNA, YSLEER. In DNA, the CDR3 is TGCGCCAGCAGCCAAGCGGGGGTCGAGCAGTACTTC. Translating gives CASSQAGVEQYF.

This rearrangement joins TRBV7-3 to TRBJ2-7; TRBD1 matches at 7 bases. The germline V gene has CDR1 SGHTA and CDR2 FQGTGA. This CDR3 region has 15 residues. Trimming cost V 5 bases and J 4 bases; bases outside gene matches: 11. The CDR3 protein is CASSPYGTAKYEQYF. CDR3 sequence (DNA): TGTGCCAGCAGCCCTTACGGGACAGCAAAATACGAGCAGTACTTC.

The chain carries TRBV28 and TRBJ1-2, with no clear D. V was trimmed by 2 bases and J by 5 bases, leaving 15 bases between them. This CDR3 is 15 amino acids long. Germline CDR1 MDHEN, CDR2 SYDVKM. CDR3 bases: TGTGCCAGCAGTTTAGGGCGATATCGTAGTTATGGCTACACCTTC. Its protein product is CASSLGRYRSYGYTF.

This clone showed up just a few times. The genes are TRBV5-1 and TRBJ2-3; 8 nucleotides align to TRBD1. In germline, CDR1 is SGHRS, CDR2 YFSETQ. Trimming took 4 bases from V and 6 from J; bases not matched to a gene: 10. This CDR3 region has 15 residues. The CDR3 DNA follows: TGCGCCAGCAGCGCGGGCAGGGGGCGCGGTGATACGCAGTATTTT. This encodes CASSAGRGRGDTQYF. The variable domain in full, with the rest retrieved from reference TRBV5-1 and TRBJ2-3, is KAGVTQTPRYLIKTRGQQVTLSCSPISGHRSVSWYQQTPGQGLQFLFEYFSETQRNKGNFPGRFSGRQFSNSRSEMNVSTLELGDSALYLCASSAGRGRGDTQYFGPGTRLTVL.

The rearrangement links TRBV18 to TRBJ2-2, with TRBD1 identical over 7 bases. CDR3 size: 16 residues. CDR1 is KGHSH and CDR2 is LQKENI in the germline V gene. V lost 1 base, J lost 2 bases, and 4 bases stayed unmatched. CDR3 amino acids: CASSPRDSINTGELFF. CDR3 DNA: TGTGCCAGCTCACCACGGGACAGCATTAACACCGGGGAGCTGTTTTTT.

This rearrangement joins TRBV6-5 to TRBJ2-5, with D perhaps TRBD2 (5 bases). CDR1 MNHEY and CDR2 SVGAGI come from the germline V gene. V was pared by 7 bases and J by 2 bases, with 11 bases between. The CDR3 length is 13 residues. The CDR3 protein is CASNPGSQETQYF. Here the CDR3 DNA reads TGTGCCAGCAATCCGGGATCGCAAGAGACCCAGTACTTC.

The chain recombines TRBV4-3 with TRBJ1-4; D is undetermined. Germline CDR1 is LGHNA and CDR2 is YSLEER. This CDR3 is built from 13 residues. Trimming pared 4 bases from V and 14 bases from J, leaving 17 bases between. The CDR3 sequence is CASSLATPGSLFF. In nucleotides, the CDR3 is TGCGCCAGCAGCCTTGCTACCCCGGGAAGCCTGTTTTTT.

The V call is TRBV18, the J call TRBJ1-2; possible D gene TRBD1, 5 bases. V lost 1 base and J 2 bases, leaving 8 bases between the germline ends. The CDR3 has 14 residues. Per the germline V gene, CDR1 is KGHSH and CDR2 is LQKENI. In DNA form, the CDR3 reads TGTGCCAGCTCACCACAGGGGATGAACTATGGCTACACCTTC. Amino acid sequence: CASSPQGMNYGYTF.

The chain has TRBV10-3 and TRBJ2-1, with 8 bases that match TRBD2. Trimming took 4 bases from V and 5 from J; bases not matched to a gene: 13. The CDR3 totals 17 residues. CDR1 ENHRY and CDR2 SYGVKD come from the germline V gene. CDR3 sequence: CAISGRAGAFTNNEQFF. The CDR3 region has the DNA TGTGCCATCAGTGGCAGAGCGGGAGCTTTCACCAACAATGAGCAGTTCTTC.

This clone showed up many times. V and J are TRBV19 and TRBJ1-1; D remains unclear. The germline CDR1 and CDR2 sequences are LNHDA and SQIVND (reference sequence). Trimming left V 5 bases short and J 4 bases short, with 5 bases between. The CDR3 has 11 residues. DNA for the CDR3: TGTGCCAGTAGTCGGTCCACTGAAGCTTTCTTT. This codes for CASSRSTEAFF.

The chain combines TRBV7-3 with TRBJ1-2; no definite D call. The CDR3 consists of 13 residues. Germline CDR1 SGHTA, CDR2 FQGTGA. Deletions cut 5 bases from V and 7 bases from J, with 14 bases between. The CDR3 region has the DNA TGTGCCAGCAGCGCCCTGGGTGGGTCTGGCTACACCTTC. This sequence encodes CASSALGGSGYTF.

A few counts support this clone. The chain uses TRBV7-8 and TRBJ2-7; TRBD2 agrees at 9 bases. The CDR3 sequence is 16 residues long. CDR1 is SGHVS and CDR2 is FQNEAQ in the germline V gene. With V trimmed by 5 bases and J by 2 bases, 10 bases remained unmatched. DNA for the CDR3: TGTGCCAGCAGCCAGGGGCTAGCGGGGTCCACCTACGAGCAGTACTTC. Translated, it gives CASSQGLAGSTYEQYF.

The genes are TRBV19 and TRBJ2-1; no reliable D call. With 9 bases removed from V and 10 bases from J, the gap between germline ends came to 19 bases. The length of the CDR3 is 13 residues. Per germline, CDR1 LNHDA and CDR2 SQIVND (reference sequence). The CDR3 reads CASSASALAEQFF. The CDR3 DNA reads TGTGCCAGCTCGGCCTCGGCTCTTGCGGAGCAGTTCTTC.

The rearrangement joins TRBV25-1 to TRBJ2-5; D is unclear. The ends were cut back, 5 bases at V and 1 base at J, with 14 bases in the middle. CDR1 is MGHDK, CDR2 SYGVNS, per germline. The CDR3 is 15 residues long. Here the CDR3 DNA reads TGTGCCAGCAGTTACCCAGGTTGGACCCAAGAGACCCAGTACTTC. Translated, it gives CASSYPGWTQETQYF.

This chain uses TRBV9 with TRBJ1-3; no reliable D call. This CDR3 spans 13 amino acids. In germline, CDR1 is SGDLS, CDR2 YYNGEE. V dropped 4 bases and J dropped 2 bases, with 7 bases sitting between them. The CDR3 loop reads CASSPRPGNTIYF. The CDR3 nucleotides are TGTGCCAGCAGCCCCCGTCCTGGAAACACCATATATTTT.

The chain is built from TRBV28 and TRBJ2-2, with D possibly matching TRBD1 (5 bases). This CDR3 is 17 amino acids long. Trimming left V 3 bases short and J 0 bases short, with 14 bases between. In germline, CDR1 is MDHEN, CDR2 SYDVKM. CDR3 DNA: TGTGCCAGCAGTTTTGTTGGCAGGGTATCGAACACCGGGGAGCTGTTTTTT. Amino acids: CASSFVGRVSNTGELFF.

The chain employs TRBV29-1 and TRBJ1-1; D unclear. The CDR3 loop spans 14 amino acids. The V gene's germline CDR1 is SQVTM and CDR2 ANQGSEA. V was trimmed by 7 bases and J by 1 base, leaving 16 bases between them. The CDR3, as DNA: TGCAGCGCGAGGAAACCCGGTAGGAACACTGAAGCTTTCTTT. It codes for CSARKPGRNTEAFF.

The rearrangement joins TRBV6-1 to TRBJ2-3; D perhaps matches TRBD1 (5 bases). This CDR3 is built from 14 residues. Germline-derived CDR1 and CDR2 are MNHNS and SASEGT. Deletions cut 3 bases from V and 3 bases from J, with 10 bases between. CDR3 sequence: CASSDRVGTDTQYF. The CDR3, as DNA: TGTGCCAGCAGTGACAGGGTCGGGACAGATACGCAGTATTTT.

The chain employs TRBV6-5 and TRBJ2-7; 9 bases line up with TRBD1. The V gene's germline CDR1 is MNHEY and CDR2 SVGAGI. The CDR3 totals 14 residues. After removal of 6 bases from V and 0 bases from J, the junction contained 3 bases not matched to a gene. In DNA form, the CDR3 reads TGTGCCAGCAGAATGGACAGGGGCTCCTACGAGCAGTACTTC. It is translated as CASRMDRGSYEQYF.

The table lists this clone with many counts. As DNA, the CDR3 is TGTGCCATCAGGGGACAGGGGATGGCCCAGTACTTC. Encoded protein: CAIRGQGMAQYF. The chain recombines TRBV10-3 with TRBJ2-5, with 10 positions matching TRBD1. Losses at the gene ends were 6 bases for V and 9 bases for J; bases not matched to a gene: 4. This CDR3 spans 12 amino acids. Germline-derived CDR1 and CDR2 are ENHRY and SYGVKD.

The chain couples TRBV4-3 to TRBJ2-3, with D perhaps matching TRBD2 (6 bases). The CDR3 spans 20 residues. V was clipped by 0 bases and J by 4 bases, with 26 bases between them. Germline CDR1 is LGHNA and CDR2 is YSLEER. The CDR3 bases are TGCGCCAGCAGCCAAGAAGGGCCAGTCCCCTGGACTATATCTGCAGATACGCAGTATTTT. It is translated as CASSQEGPVPWTISADTQYF.

The V call is TRBV29-1, the J call TRBJ2-7; 9 bases are a match to TRBD1. Germline V gene lookup returns CDR1 SQVTM and CDR2 ANQGSEA. The CDR3 extends over 17 amino acids. Trimming removed 3 bases from V and 4 bases from J; junction bases left unmatched: 16. CDR3 coding DNA: TGCAGCGTTGAGCTTAGGGGCGATGGACAGGGGCCTTACGAGCAGTACTTC. Translation: CSVELRGDGQGPYEQYF.

This clone was found a few times. At one of its ends the junction is not consistent with the germline gene, which may arise from a read error. The chain recombines TRBV2 with TRBJ2-7, with D maybe TRBD1 (6 bases). The V gene's germline CDR1 is SNHLY and CDR2 FYNNEI. The length of the CDR3 is 16 residues. In DNA, the CDR3 is TGTGCCAGCAGCGAAGAGAGGACAGAGAGCTCCTACGAGCAGTACTTC. Residues: CASSEERTESSYEQYF.

The gene calls are TRBV7-8 and TRBJ2-7; 11 bases align to TRBD1. This CDR3 spans 16 amino acids. The junction had 11 bases not matched to a gene; V was cut back by 1 base and J by 9 bases. Germline V gene lookup returns CDR1 SGHVS and CDR2 FQNEAQ. The CDR3 DNA is TGTGCCAGCAGCTTAGAAAAGGGACAGGGGGATAAGGTGCAGTACTTC. Residues: CASSLEKGQGDKVQYF. Complete variable domain (other parts from reference TRBV7-8 and TRBJ2-7): GAGVSQSPRYKVAKRGQDVALRCDPISGHVSLFWYQQALGQGPEFLTYFQNEAQLDKSGLPSDRFFAERPEGSVSTLKIQRTQQEDSAVYLCASSLEKGQGDKVQYFGPGTRLTVT.

V usage is TRBV28 and J usage is TRBJ2-7, with 7 bases fitting TRBD1. This CDR3 region has 11 residues. Germline-derived CDR1 and CDR2 are MDHEN and SYDVKM. V dropped 7 bases and J dropped 5; count of bases not matched to a gene: 2. CDR3 in DNA: TGTGCCAGCAAAACAGGGGACGAGCAGTACTTC. This sequence encodes CASKTGDEQYF. Variable domain in full (rest from reference TRBV28 and TRBJ2-7): DVKVTQSSRYLVKRTGEKVFLECVQDMDHENMFWYRQDPGLGLRLIYFSYDVKMKEKGDIPEGYSVSREKKERFSLILESASTNQTSMYLCASKTGDEQYFGPGTRLTVT.